This TCR beta chain was captured in a study of CD8+ T cells in alopecia areata. Extracted RNA was reverse transcribed into cDNA, the sequencing template. TCRdb keeps only in-frame clones here, not all; method: immunoSEQ multiplex PCR. The data hold 65,000 to 75,000 clones, with roughly 28% observed a single time. CDR1 is PRHDT, CDR2 FYEKMQ, per germline (reference sequence). Trimming left V 0 bases short and J 4 bases short, with 8 bases between. CDR3 length: 14 amino acids. The treatment denotes: oral pan-JAK inhibitor, 5-10 mg twice daily. This receptor was identified in a human donor with alopecia areata. Material: CD8+ T cells sorted from blood, obtained at week 4, from a patient treated with tofacitinib. The J gene is TRBJ2-3, the V gene TRBV13, with a weak D call TRBD2 (5 bases). The CDR3 nucleotides are TGTGCCAGCAGCTTAGGGAGGGCCGCAGATACGCAGTATTTT. Amino acids: CASSLGRAADTQYF.